Following are 20 T cell receptor beta chains from one sample sequenced in a study of CD8+CD57+ T cells in acquired aplastic anemia. Genomic DNA, serving as template, underwent TCR beta VDJ and CDR3 profiling. TCRdb ran MiXCR on the reads and lists one entry per CDR3 protein. The repertoire holds 55,000 to 80,000 distinct CDR3 sequences, 45% to 55% seen once, with roughly 8.7% in the top ten. The sequenced sample consisted of sorted CD4+, CD8+, or CD8+CD57+ T cells (not recorded which) from PBMCs. Receptors originate from a human donor in good health, serving as a control.

Sample share makes this clonotype medium-sized. This chain links TRBV29-1 with TRBJ1-2; D is undetermined. V dropped 7 bases and J dropped 6 bases, with 12 bases sitting between them. Germline V CDR1 and CDR2: SQVTM, ANQGSEA. CDR3 length equals 11 residues. CDR3 DNA sequence: TGCAGCGCCGAAGCATGGGATGGCTACACCTTC. Translating gives CSAEAWDGYTF.

The chain couples TRBV5-1 to TRBJ2-1; D is unresolved. The V end was cut by 2 bases, the J end by 0 bases, with 12 bases between. The length of the CDR3 is 16 residues. Germline assignment: CDR1 SGHRS and CDR2 YFSETQ. The CDR3 coding sequence is TGCGCCAGCAGCTTCGGGTTGCTAGTCTCCTACAATGAGCAGTTCTTC. The encoded protein is CASSFGLLVSYNEQFF.

In its sample, this clonotype was seen once. This sequence joins TRBV12-3 or TRBV12-4 and TRBJ1-2; 7 bases agree with TRBD1. Trimming cost V 5 bases and J 8 bases; bases outside gene matches: 5. The CDR3 is 12 residues long. The CDR3 spells CASSDRANGYTF. For the CDR3, the DNA is TGTGCCAGCAGTGACAGGGCGAACGGCTACACCTTC.

The chain has TRBV19 and TRBJ1-6; tentatively, D is TRBD1 (5 bases). CDR3 length equals 14 residues. In germline, CDR1 is LNHDA, CDR2 SQIVND (reference sequence). Trimming removed 5 bases at V and 7 bases at J, with 12 bases between. CDR3 sequence (DNA): TGTGCCAGTAGTCCGAGACAGTGGAATTCACCCCTCCACTTT. Amino acid sequence: CASSPRQWNSPLHF.

Only a few counts were recorded for this clonotype. The J gene is TRBJ2-2, the V gene TRBV19, with D possibly TRBD2 on 6 matching bases. Germline V lookup: CDR1 LNHDA, CDR2 SQIVND (reference sequence). V lost 1 base to trimming and J lost 0 bases, with 9 bases between them. CDR3 length: 16 amino acids. The CDR3 sequence: CASSIGGGTNTGELFF. As DNA, the CDR3 is TGTGCCAGTAGTATAGGGGGAGGCACGAACACCGGGGAGCTGTTTTTT.

The chain uses TRBV10-2 and TRBJ1-2; no definite D call. The CDR3 is made up of 14 amino acids. V was shortened by 2 bases and J by 3 bases, with 10 bases between the two germline ends. Germline values: CDR1 WSHSY, CDR2 SAAADI. The chain's CDR3 is CASSEPSWDYGYTF. Here the CDR3 DNA reads TGCGCCAGCAGTGAGCCTTCGTGGGACTATGGCTACACCTTC.

The J gene is TRBJ1-1, the V gene TRBV9; maybe TRBD1 (5 bases). CDR3 size: 15 residues. Germline V CDR1 and CDR2: SGDLS, YYNGEE. V was pared by 4 bases and J by 5 bases, with 18 bases between. The CDR3 reads CASSPYTPSGTEAFF. CDR3 in DNA: TGTGCCAGCAGCCCCTACACCCCGTCAGGGACTGAAGCTTTCTTT.

This clonotype was detected many times. V and J are TRBV5-4 and TRBJ1-1, with D maybe TRBD1 (6 bases). There are 12 residues in the CDR3. The germline CDR1 and CDR2 sequences are SGHNT and YYREEE (reference sequence). Between the trimmed V and J ends, which lost 9 bases and 8 bases, there was a span of 17 bases. The CDR3 sequence: CATNLGTPEAFF. Here the CDR3 DNA reads TGTGCCACCAATCTCGGGACACCGGAAGCTTTCTTT.

This clonotype was seen at least ten times. The chain is built from TRBV4-1 and TRBJ2-7, with D unresolved. Trimming removed 1 base at V and 1 base at J, with 11 bases between. The CDR3 loop spans 15 amino acids. The germline V gene encodes CDR1 MGHRA and CDR2 YSYEKL. CDR3 in DNA: TGCGCCAGCAGCCAAGCCCTCCGGAAATCCTACGAGCAGTACTTC. It encodes CASSQALRKSYEQYF.

This chain connects TRBV5-4 to TRBJ1-2; 8 positions match TRBD1. This CDR3 is 14 amino acids long. With V trimmed by 6 bases and J by 6 bases, 10 bases remained unmatched. Germline V gene lookup returns CDR1 SGHNT and CDR2 YYREEE (reference sequence). The CDR3 bases are TGTGCCAGCATCGGGTCGGGACAGGTTAATGGCTACACCTTC. Protein: CASIGSGQVNGYTF.

V usage is TRBV25-1 and J usage is TRBJ1-2, with 7 bases identical to TRBD1. Germline V CDR1 and CDR2: MGHDK, SYGVNS. Losses at the gene ends were 4 bases for V and 7 bases for J; bases not matched to a gene: 9. CDR3 length: 14 amino acids. In DNA form, the CDR3 reads TGTGCCAGCAGTGCCGAGACAGGGATAAGTGGCTACACCTTC. Encoded protein: CASSAETGISGYTF.

The J gene is TRBJ1-5, the V gene TRBV29-1; D may be TRBD1 (5 bases). V lost 4 bases, J lost 2 bases, and 15 bases lay in between. This CDR3 region has 15 residues. Germline values: CDR1 SQVTM, CDR2 ANQGSEA. CDR3 loop: CSVGDGVLGNQPQHF. The CDR3 bases are TGCAGCGTTGGGGACGGGGTTTTGGGCAATCAGCCCCAGCATTTT.

Judged by abundance, this clonotype is medium-sized. The gene calls are TRBV29-1 and TRBJ2-7, with a possible D match to TRBD1 (5 bases). The V end lost 0 bases, the J end lost 5 bases, and 8 bases lay between the germline ends. CDR1 SQVTM and CDR2 ANQGSEA come from the germline V gene. The CDR3 runs 12 residues. CDR3 nucleotides: TGCAGCGTTGAAGAGGGCAGGGACGAGCAGTACTTC. This codes for CSVEEGRDEQYF.

This clonotype was seen repeatedly, ten times or more. V is TRBV20-1 and J is TRBJ1-2; D perhaps matches TRBD1 (6 bases). The germline gives CDR1 DFQATT, CDR2 SNEGSKA (reference sequence). Trimming pared 3 bases from V and 3 bases from J, leaving 11 bases between. This CDR3 has 13 residues. CDR3 region: CSARSDSDYGYTF. CDR3 coding DNA: TGCAGTGCTAGGTCGGACAGCGACTATGGCTACACCTTC.

The chain joins TRBV7-2 to TRBJ2-7, with TRBD2 matching 9 bases. V trimming: 8 bases; J trimming: 2 bases; junction bases outside the gene matches: 1. This CDR3 comprises 12 residues. Germline loops: CDR1 SGHTA, CDR2 FQGNSA. DNA of the CDR3: TGTGCCAGCGTAGCGGGAGCCTACGAGCAGTACTTC. Encoded protein: CASVAGAYEQYF.

The rearrangement joins TRBV29-1 to TRBJ1-3, with a tentative D call TRBD1 (5 bases). This CDR3 region has 14 residues. CDR1 SQVTM and CDR2 ANQGSEA come from the germline V gene. With 4 bases removed from V and 0 bases from J, the gap between germline ends came to 10 bases. The CDR3 DNA reads as TGCAGCGTTGGGGGGGTCACCTCTGGAAACACCATATATTTT. Protein sequence: CSVGGVTSGNTIYF.

Notes on this clonotype: At one end the junction does not follow the germline gene, possibly because of a read error. The V call is TRBV25-1, the J call TRBJ2-7; 8 bases fit TRBD2. There are 15 residues in the CDR3. From germline, CDR1 is MGHDK and CDR2 SYGVNS. DNA for the CDR3: TGTGCCATCAGTGAGTCGGGGGGGGGTGGCTACGAGCAGTACTTC. It translates to CAISESGGGGYEQYF.

The chain employs TRBV15 and TRBJ1-2; D not certain. The V gene's germline CDR1 is LNHNV and CDR2 YYDKDF (reference sequence). V was clipped by 1 base and J by 1 base, with 13 bases between them. The CDR3 loop spans 16 amino acids. The DNA for the CDR3 is TGTGCCACCAGCAGAGGTCCAGGCTGGCTTAACTATGGCTACACCTTC. It yields the protein CATSRGPGWLNYGYTF.

Concerning this clonotype itself: A much larger clone differs by one base, so this may be a read error. The rearrangement joins TRBV5-6 to TRBJ1-5, with 9 positions matching TRBD1. CDR3 length: 14 amino acids. CDR1 is SGHDT and CDR2 is YYEEEE in the germline V gene. Here the CDR3 DNA reads TGTGCCGGCAGCCCGGGACAGGGCCCTCAGCCCCAGCATTTT. Translating it yields CAGSPGQGPQPQHF.

V and J are TRBV10-3 and TRBJ1-5, with 7 bases lining up with TRBD1. V gave up 4 bases and J gave up 6 bases; unmatched junction bases: 6. CDR1 ENHRY and CDR2 SYGVKD come from the germline V gene. This CDR3 comprises 14 residues. CDR3 bases: TGTGCCATCAGTGCCGGACAGGAACGTCAGCCCCAGCATTTT. Translated, it gives CAISAGQERQPQHF.